This TCR beta chain was observed in a study of T cells in Graves' hyperthyroidism and ophthalmopathy. There were TCR beta CDR3 regions amplified from RNA transcripts. TCR CDR3 regions were first amplified by RT-PCR with HTBI primers. Each CDR3 protein is one row after TCRdb ran MiXCR on the multiplex PCR reads. The data hold a few hundred thousand distinct CDR3 sequences, with roughly 14% observed a single time. Comments on this clonotype: Its antigen is not identified.

Trimming pared 1 base from V and 4 bases from J, leaving 10 bases between. CDR3 length equals 15 residues. The germline gives CDR1 SGHNT, CDR2 YENEEA. Stable disease denoted Graves' hyperthyroidism without ophthalmopathy progression within 18 months. These patients, aged 18 to 65, had recently diagnosed hyperthyroidism lasting under 2 months. Study-level points and caveats: Researchers found most expanded thyroid clonotypes above 0.001 in blood as well.

The specimen was blood. The chain couples TRBV11-3 to TRBJ2-2; D is possibly TRBD1 (5 bases). This TCR was sampled from a woman aged 25-40 years with Graves' hyperthyroidism. The CDR3 DNA reads TGTGCCAGCAGCTTAGTTCAGGGATTCACCGGGGAGCTGTTTTTT. Its translation is CASSLVQGFTGELFF.